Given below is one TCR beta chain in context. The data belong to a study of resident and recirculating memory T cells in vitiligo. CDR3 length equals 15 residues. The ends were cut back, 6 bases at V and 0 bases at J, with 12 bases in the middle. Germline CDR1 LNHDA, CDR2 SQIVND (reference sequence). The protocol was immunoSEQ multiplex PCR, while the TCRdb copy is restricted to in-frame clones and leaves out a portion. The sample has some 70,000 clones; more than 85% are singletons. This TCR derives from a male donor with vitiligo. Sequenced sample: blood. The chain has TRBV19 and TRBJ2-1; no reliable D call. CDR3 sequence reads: CASSPDLSSYNEQFF. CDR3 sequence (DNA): TGTGCCAGTAGCCCAGACTTAAGCTCCTACAATGAGCAGTTCTTC.